The 2 T cell receptor beta chains reported below all come from one sample, sequenced in a study of radiotherapy plus CTLA-4 blockade in lung cancer. The method was immunoSEQ multiplex PCR; TCRdb's version includes in-frame clones alone and lacks a portion of them. The data show some 77,000 clones, with 86% seen just once and approximately 2.2% held by the top ten. The specimen was peripheral blood, collected from a patient treated with radiotherapy plus ipilimumab. The receptors stem from a human donor with non-small cell lung cancer who had a partial response to radiotherapy plus ipilimumab.

This rearrangement joins TRBV29-1 to TRBJ1-2; TRBD1 is a possible D gene (5 bases). The CDR3 contains 11 residues. V gave up 5 bases and J gave up 8 bases, with 12 bases separating them. The germline gives CDR1 SQVTM, CDR2 ANQGSEA. CDR3 amino acids: CSVPSGGGYTF. CDR3 DNA: TGCAGCGTTCCCTCGGGGGGAGGCTACACCTTC.

V gene TRBV2 combines with J gene TRBJ2-7, with D tentatively TRBD2 (6 bases). Germline CDR1 reads SNHLY; CDR2 reads FYNNEI. This CDR3 is built from 12 residues. The germline V and J ends were trimmed by 6 bases and 7 bases, with 13 bases remaining between them. CDR3 in DNA: TGTGCCAGCAGACGGGACTCGCAAGAGCAGTACTTC. It codes for CASRRDSQEQYF.